This is a list of T cell receptor beta chains from one sample in a study of CXCR3-negative and CXCR3-positive naive CD8 T cells. TCRdb derives one entry per CDR3 protein from the 5' RACE reads, leaving out DNA. The sample holds more than 6,000 distinct CDR3 sequences. The sample taken for sequencing was naive CXCR3- CD8+ T cells from blood. The receptors stem from a human donor in good health. Some clones in this sample may be carry-over from other donors' samples. Both conserved end residues are part of each CDR3. The order of the fields is clone size, V gene, J gene, CDR3 protein. Rows may omit the clone size; those that give it use once, few, many or a size class.

>NA|TRBV29-1|TRBJ2-7
CSVSGREGYEQYF
>medium-sized|TRBV10-3|TRBJ2-3
CAISEGLAGADTQYF
>NA|TRBV2|TRBJ2-1
CASGRTGGSYNEQFF
>NA|TRBV29-1|TRBJ2-5
CSVAGAIQETQYF
>NA|TRBV2|TRBJ2-7
CASRTGTGVYEQYF
>NA|TRBV14|TRBJ2-1
CASSPSSGDYNEQFF
>NA|TRBV29-1|TRBJ1-1
CSVAGLTEAFF
>NA|TRBV28|TRBJ2-1
CASSAAGYNEQFF
>NA|TRBV29-1|TRBJ2-7
CSVDARQGGYEQYF
>NA|TRBV20-1|TRBJ2-1
CSARERLAEYNEQFF
>medium-sized|TRBV28|TRBJ2-7
CASSLKLPPYEQYF
>NA|TRBV25-1|TRBJ1-2
CASSEWVRADGYTF
>NA|TRBV7-8|TRBJ2-5
CASNPEWVETQYF
>NA|TRBV6-6|TRBJ1-2
CASSFGAQGANGYTF
>NA|TRBV27|TRBJ2-2
CASHSRGTGELFF
>NA|TRBV20-1|TRBJ1-5
CSATGADQPQHF
>medium-sized|TRBV4-1|TRBJ2-1
CASSSLTGNSYNEQFF
>medium-sized|TRBV4-3|TRBJ1-2
CASSQESIGYGYTF
>NA|TRBV29-1|TRBJ2-7
CSALSPPGQPYEQYF
>NA|TRBV5-1|TRBJ2-4
CARTAGGLLHIQYF
>medium-sized|TRBV5-1|TRBJ2-1
CATSRGDGPIYEQFF
>NA|TRBV29-1|TRBJ2-7
CSVETGHKLYEQYF
>medium-sized|TRBV29-1|TRBJ1-1
CSVGRAGGNTEAFF
>NA|TRBV20-1|TRBJ2-7
CSARDRTNLGTYEQYF
>NA|TRBV2|TRBJ2-7
CASSVEVNSYEQYF
>medium-sized|TRBV29-1|TRBJ2-2
CSVGPTGVAGELFF
>NA|TRBV15|TRBJ2-1
CATSRQRTGGTEQFF
>NA|TRBV28|TRBJ2-2
CASSTYSGELFF
>NA|TRBV4-2|TRBJ1-1
CASSQDDRGNTEAFF
>NA|TRBV12-3/TRBV12-4|TRBJ1-2
CASTPGAVAGYTF
>medium-sized|TRBV10-2|TRBJ2-1
CASSEKRVGGEQFF
>NA|TRBV20-1|TRBJ2-7
CSARDFGWGDYEQYF
>NA|TRBV9|TRBJ1-1
CASSQNREEGNTEAFF
>medium-sized|TRBV9|TRBJ1-2
CASSLGTNYGYTF
>NA|TRBV7-2|TRBJ2-1
CASSLAVSGLGNEQFF
>medium-sized|TRBV11-1|TRBJ1-1
CASSYVGSGDNTEAFF
>NA|TRBV5-6|TRBJ2-7
CASRGTGAYEQYF
>medium-sized|TRBV9|TRBJ1-2
CASSAGSSYGYTF
>NA|TRBV4-1|TRBJ2-1
CASSPLLLDYYNEQFF
>medium-sized|TRBV12-3/TRBV12-4|TRBJ2-5
CASSFWVGAQETQYF
>medium-sized|TRBV12-3/TRBV12-4|TRBJ2-3
CASGSLTDTQYF
>NA|TRBV15|TRBJ1-4
CATSRFTGATNEKLFF
>medium-sized|TRBV4-1|TRBJ2-3
CASSLPRGGGRTDTQYF